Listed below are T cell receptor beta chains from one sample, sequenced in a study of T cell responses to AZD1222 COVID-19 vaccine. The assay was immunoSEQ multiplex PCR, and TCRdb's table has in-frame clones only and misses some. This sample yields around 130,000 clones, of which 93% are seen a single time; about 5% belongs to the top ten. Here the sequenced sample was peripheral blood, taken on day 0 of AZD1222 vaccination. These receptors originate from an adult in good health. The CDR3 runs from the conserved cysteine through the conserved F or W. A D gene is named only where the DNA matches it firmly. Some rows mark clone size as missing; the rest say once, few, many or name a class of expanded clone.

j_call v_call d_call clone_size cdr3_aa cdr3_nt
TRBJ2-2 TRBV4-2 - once CASSQDFNTGQIYTGELFF TGTGCCAGCAGCCAAGATTTTAACACAGGGCAAATCTACACCGGGGAGCTGTTTTTT
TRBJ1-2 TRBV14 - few CASSQGTSRGYTF TGTGCCAGCAGCCAAGGAACTTCTCGAGGCTACACCTTC
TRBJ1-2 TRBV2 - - CASSPRYGYTF TGTGCCAGCAGTCCACGCTACGGCTACACCTTC
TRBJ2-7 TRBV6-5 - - CASSYAQGGYEQYF TGTGCCAGCAGTTACGCACAGGGTGGTTACGAGCAGTACTTC
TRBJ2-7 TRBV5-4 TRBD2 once CASSLAAGGGEQYF TGTGCCAGCAGCTTAGCAGCGGGGGGGGGTGAGCAGTACTTC
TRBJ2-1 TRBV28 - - CASRSDYNEQFF TGTGCCAGCAGATCTGATTACAATGAGCAGTTCTTC
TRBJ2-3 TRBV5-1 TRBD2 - CASSSPPSGGGDTQYF TGCGCCAGCAGCTCCCCCCCTAGCGGGGGCGGAGATACGCAGTATTTT
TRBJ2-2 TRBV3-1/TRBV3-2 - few CASSQGGRNTGELFF TGTGCCAGCAGCCAAGGGGGAAGGAACACCGGGGAGCTGTTTTTT
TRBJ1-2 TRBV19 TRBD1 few CASSVDRGRFGGYTF TGTGCCAGTAGTGTGGACAGGGGGCGTTTCGGTGGCTACACCTTC
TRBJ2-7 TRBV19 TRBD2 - CASSIGRLAGDEQYF TGTGCCAGTAGTATCGGAAGACTAGCGGGAGACGAGCAGTACTTC
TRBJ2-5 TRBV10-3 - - CAISESQGSETQYF TGTGCCATCAGTGAGTCGCAGGGGTCGGAGACCCAGTACTTC
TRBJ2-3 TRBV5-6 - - CASSLGGLYGDTQYF TGTGCCAGCAGCCTGGGTGGACTATACGGAGATACGCAGTATTTT
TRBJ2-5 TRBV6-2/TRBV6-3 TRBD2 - CASSYSGLAGAQYF TGTGCCAGCAGTTACTCGGGGCTAGCGGGGGCCCAGTACTTC
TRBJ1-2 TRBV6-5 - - CASSYSTGNGYTF TGTGCCAGCAGTTACTCGACAGGCAATGGCTACACCTTC
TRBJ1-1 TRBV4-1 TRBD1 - CASSARGQGEIHNTEAFF TGCGCCAGCAGCGCCCGTGGGCAGGGGGAGATCCATAACACTGAAGCTTTCTTT
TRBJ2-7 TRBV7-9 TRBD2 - CASSPRRAGEDEQYF TGTGCCAGCAGCCCCCGTAGGGCGGGAGAGGACGAGCAGTACTTC
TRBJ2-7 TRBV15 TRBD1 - CATSRDLFGTGSYEQYF TGTGCCACCAGCAGAGATTTGTTCGGGACAGGGTCCTACGAGCAGTACTTC
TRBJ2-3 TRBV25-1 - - CASSEYVGVSTDTQYF TGTGCCAGCAGTGAATATGTGGGAGTCAGCACAGATACGCAGTATTTT
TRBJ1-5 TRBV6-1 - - CASSERWDRQPQHF TGTGCCAGCAGTGAAAGATGGGATCGCCAGCCCCAGCATTTT
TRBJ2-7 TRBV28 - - CASTPWPGGGNFSYEQYF TGTGCCAGCACCCCCTGGCCAGGGGGAGGAAATTTTAGTTACGAGCAGTACTTC
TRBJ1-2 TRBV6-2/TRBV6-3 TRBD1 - CASSYRAAGQGAYGYTF TGTGCCAGCAGTTACAGAGCGGCGGGACAGGGCGCCTATGGCTACACCTTC
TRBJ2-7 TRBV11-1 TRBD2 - CASSPRTSYEQYF TGTGCCAGCAGCCCCCGGACTAGCTACGAGCAGTACTTC
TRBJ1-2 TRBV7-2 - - CASSPGQTRDRGYTF TGTGCCAGCAGCCCCGGACAGACCCGGGATCGGGGCTACACCTTC
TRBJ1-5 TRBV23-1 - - CASSNRGQPSVGNQPQHF TGCGCCAGCAGTAACCGAGGACAGCCCTCGGTGGGCAATCAGCCCCAGCATTTT
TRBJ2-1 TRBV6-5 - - CASLRDTYNEQFF TGTGCCAGCTTAAGGGACACTTACAATGAGCAGTTCTTC
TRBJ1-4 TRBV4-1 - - CASSQPRQGSKEKLFF TGCGCCAGCAGCCAACCGCGGCAGGGTTCTAAGGAAAAACTGTTTTTT
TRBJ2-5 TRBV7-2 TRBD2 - CASSLSSAGEWETQYF TGTGCCAGCAGCTTAAGTTCAGCGGGAGAGTGGGAGACCCAGTACTTC
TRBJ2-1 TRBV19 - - CASSIDGRGASGEQFF TGTGCCAGTAGTATAGATGGGCGCGGGGCCTCTGGGGAGCAGTTCTTC
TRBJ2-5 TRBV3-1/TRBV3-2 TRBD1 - CASSYGDRGPQETQYF TGTGCCAGCAGTTATGGGGACAGGGGGCCCCAAGAGACCCAGTACTTC
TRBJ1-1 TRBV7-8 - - CASSLAGALNTEAFF TGTGCCAGCAGCTTAGCCGGGGCGTTGAACACTGAAGCTTTCTTT
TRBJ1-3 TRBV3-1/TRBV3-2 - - CASSQNMTRARATIYF TGTGCCAGCAGCCAAAATATGACCCGAGCGAGGGCGACCATATATTTT
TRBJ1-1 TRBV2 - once CASSESGDLQLRAFF TGTGCCAGCAGTGAATCCGGGGACCTACAGCTCCGAGCTTTCTTT
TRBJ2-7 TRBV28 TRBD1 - CASSFWGQGAHEQYF TGTGCCAGCAGTTTTTGGGGACAGGGGGCCCACGAGCAGTACTTC
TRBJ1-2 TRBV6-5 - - CASSSTWTDVYGYTF TGTGCCAGCAGTTCGACCTGGACAGACGTCTATGGCTACACCTTC
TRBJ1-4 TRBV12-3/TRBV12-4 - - CASNEGRREKLFF TGTGCCAGCAATGAGGGGAGAAGGGAAAAACTGTTTTTT
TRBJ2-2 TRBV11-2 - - CASSLLRLGELFF TGTGCCAGCAGCTTATTACGGCTCGGGGAGCTGTTTTTT
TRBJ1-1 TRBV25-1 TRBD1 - CASTLTGGGGGTEAFF TGTGCCAGCACTCTAACAGGGGGCGGAGGTGGAACTGAAGCTTTCTTT